These T cell receptor beta chains were read from a single sample in a study of CD4 T cells in relation to SARS-CoV-2 and coronaviruses. These receptors have no known antigen. TCRdb's table, derived via immunoSEQ multiplex PCR, lists solely in-frame clones and lacks some. The sample records some 21,000 clones, 77% being singletons. Sequencing was performed on CD4+ T cells from PBMCs, cultured in vitro. The source of these receptors is a human donor in good health. Both conserved end residues are trimmed from each CDR3. Fields, in order: V gene, J gene, clone size, CDR3 protein. Rows may omit the clone size; those that give it use once, few, many or a size class.

v_call: TRBV4-3
j_call: TRBJ1-4
clone_size: NA
cdr3_aa: ASSQDMGSKGEKLF

v_call: TRBV5-1
j_call: TRBJ2-1
clone_size: NA
cdr3_aa: ASSLASGGNEQF

v_call: TRBV19
j_call: TRBJ1-5
clone_size: NA
cdr3_aa: ATKGGGGSNQPQH

v_call: TRBV6-2/TRBV6-3
j_call: TRBJ1-6
clone_size: few
cdr3_aa: ASSLGQGNSPLH

v_call: TRBV19
j_call: TRBJ1-5
clone_size: NA
cdr3_aa: ASSIRRQGDQPQH

v_call: TRBV5-4
j_call: TRBJ2-7
clone_size: NA
cdr3_aa: ASSTRTSGGAKQY

v_call: TRBV19
j_call: TRBJ2-2
clone_size: NA
cdr3_aa: ASSIGGLAGELNTGELF

v_call: TRBV7-2
j_call: TRBJ1-2
clone_size: NA
cdr3_aa: ASSPRDAGYT

v_call: TRBV4-3
j_call: TRBJ1-1
clone_size: NA
cdr3_aa: ASSQDLATGAFF

v_call: TRBV12-3/TRBV12-4
j_call: TRBJ2-7
clone_size: NA
cdr3_aa: ASKSWGYEQY

v_call: TRBV2
j_call: TRBJ1-1
clone_size: NA
cdr3_aa: ASSMEMNTEAF

v_call: TRBV4-3
j_call: TRBJ2-7
clone_size: NA
cdr3_aa: ASSPPLGGSSYEQY

v_call: TRBV10-3
j_call: TRBJ2-1
clone_size: few
cdr3_aa: AISVHRTSGRSYNEQF

v_call: TRBV28
j_call: TRBJ1-2
clone_size: NA
cdr3_aa: ASSLTPGRTLYGYT

v_call: TRBV4-1
j_call: TRBJ2-5
clone_size: NA
cdr3_aa: ASSHWRGETQY

v_call: TRBV7-2
j_call: TRBJ2-5
clone_size: NA
cdr3_aa: ASSLAWGGETQY

v_call: TRBV4-3
j_call: TRBJ1-2
clone_size: NA
cdr3_aa: ASSQWIGQGAGYT

v_call: TRBV30
j_call: TRBJ1-5
clone_size: NA
cdr3_aa: AWSRTTSQPQH

v_call: TRBV5-1
j_call: TRBJ2-7
clone_size: few
cdr3_aa: ASSDRDGLNEQY

v_call: TRBV5-6
j_call: TRBJ1-2
clone_size: few
cdr3_aa: ASSLAGAPNYGYT

v_call: TRBV2
j_call: TRBJ2-1
clone_size: NA
cdr3_aa: ASSFRDWGNEQF

v_call: TRBV4-1
j_call: TRBJ2-5
clone_size: NA
cdr3_aa: ASSQFAGVRRETQY

v_call: TRBV4-1
j_call: TRBJ2-1
clone_size: NA
cdr3_aa: ASSQDLGAYYNEQF

v_call: TRBV6-2/TRBV6-3
j_call: TRBJ1-5
clone_size: NA
cdr3_aa: ASSLDSPDQPQH

v_call: TRBV18
j_call: TRBJ1-2
clone_size: NA
cdr3_aa: ASSPRGNSYGYT

v_call: TRBV19
j_call: TRBJ1-1
clone_size: once
cdr3_aa: ASSFSSGTGNEAF

v_call: TRBV4-2
j_call: TRBJ2-1
clone_size: NA
cdr3_aa: ASSQSRAGEQF

v_call: TRBV23-1
j_call: TRBJ1-2
clone_size: NA
cdr3_aa: ASSQSSGNYGYT

v_call: TRBV5-1
j_call: TRBJ1-6
clone_size: NA
cdr3_aa: ASRIRDNSPLH

v_call: TRBV29-1
j_call: TRBJ2-2
clone_size: NA
cdr3_aa: SAGGQLTTGELF

v_call: TRBV2
j_call: TRBJ2-7
clone_size: NA
cdr3_aa: ASSDGFDYEQY

v_call: TRBV11-3
j_call: TRBJ1-1
clone_size: NA
cdr3_aa: ASSLAGATEAF

v_call: TRBV4-1
j_call: TRBJ1-2
clone_size: once
cdr3_aa: ASSQERQGLANYGYT

v_call: TRBV11-2
j_call: TRBJ2-1
clone_size: NA
cdr3_aa: ASSHGVSSGNEQF

v_call: TRBV4-3
j_call: TRBJ2-7
clone_size: once
cdr3_aa: ASSQLSGRNYEQY

v_call: TRBV2
j_call: TRBJ2-5
clone_size: NA
cdr3_aa: ASSEALLGETQY

v_call: TRBV6-2/TRBV6-3
j_call: TRBJ1-1
clone_size: NA
cdr3_aa: ASSYITGANTEAF

v_call: TRBV3-1/TRBV3-2
j_call: TRBJ2-6
clone_size: NA
cdr3_aa: ASSQDTFSGANVLT

v_call: TRBV4-1
j_call: TRBJ1-1
clone_size: NA
cdr3_aa: ASSQDWDRVLLNTEAF

v_call: TRBV6-2/TRBV6-3
j_call: TRBJ1-6
clone_size: NA
cdr3_aa: ASSYGAGNPYNSPLH

v_call: TRBV4-2
j_call: TRBJ2-7
clone_size: NA
cdr3_aa: ASSQEVGGTSGYEQY

v_call: TRBV19
j_call: TRBJ2-1
clone_size: NA
cdr3_aa: ASSMGGTSGWHEQF

v_call: TRBV18
j_call: TRBJ2-3
clone_size: NA
cdr3_aa: ASSPPGLAGGISTDTQY

v_call: TRBV7-9
j_call: TRBJ1-1
clone_size: NA
cdr3_aa: ASSLAQVENTEAF

v_call: TRBV19
j_call: TRBJ1-2
clone_size: NA
cdr3_aa: ASSMREGGYT